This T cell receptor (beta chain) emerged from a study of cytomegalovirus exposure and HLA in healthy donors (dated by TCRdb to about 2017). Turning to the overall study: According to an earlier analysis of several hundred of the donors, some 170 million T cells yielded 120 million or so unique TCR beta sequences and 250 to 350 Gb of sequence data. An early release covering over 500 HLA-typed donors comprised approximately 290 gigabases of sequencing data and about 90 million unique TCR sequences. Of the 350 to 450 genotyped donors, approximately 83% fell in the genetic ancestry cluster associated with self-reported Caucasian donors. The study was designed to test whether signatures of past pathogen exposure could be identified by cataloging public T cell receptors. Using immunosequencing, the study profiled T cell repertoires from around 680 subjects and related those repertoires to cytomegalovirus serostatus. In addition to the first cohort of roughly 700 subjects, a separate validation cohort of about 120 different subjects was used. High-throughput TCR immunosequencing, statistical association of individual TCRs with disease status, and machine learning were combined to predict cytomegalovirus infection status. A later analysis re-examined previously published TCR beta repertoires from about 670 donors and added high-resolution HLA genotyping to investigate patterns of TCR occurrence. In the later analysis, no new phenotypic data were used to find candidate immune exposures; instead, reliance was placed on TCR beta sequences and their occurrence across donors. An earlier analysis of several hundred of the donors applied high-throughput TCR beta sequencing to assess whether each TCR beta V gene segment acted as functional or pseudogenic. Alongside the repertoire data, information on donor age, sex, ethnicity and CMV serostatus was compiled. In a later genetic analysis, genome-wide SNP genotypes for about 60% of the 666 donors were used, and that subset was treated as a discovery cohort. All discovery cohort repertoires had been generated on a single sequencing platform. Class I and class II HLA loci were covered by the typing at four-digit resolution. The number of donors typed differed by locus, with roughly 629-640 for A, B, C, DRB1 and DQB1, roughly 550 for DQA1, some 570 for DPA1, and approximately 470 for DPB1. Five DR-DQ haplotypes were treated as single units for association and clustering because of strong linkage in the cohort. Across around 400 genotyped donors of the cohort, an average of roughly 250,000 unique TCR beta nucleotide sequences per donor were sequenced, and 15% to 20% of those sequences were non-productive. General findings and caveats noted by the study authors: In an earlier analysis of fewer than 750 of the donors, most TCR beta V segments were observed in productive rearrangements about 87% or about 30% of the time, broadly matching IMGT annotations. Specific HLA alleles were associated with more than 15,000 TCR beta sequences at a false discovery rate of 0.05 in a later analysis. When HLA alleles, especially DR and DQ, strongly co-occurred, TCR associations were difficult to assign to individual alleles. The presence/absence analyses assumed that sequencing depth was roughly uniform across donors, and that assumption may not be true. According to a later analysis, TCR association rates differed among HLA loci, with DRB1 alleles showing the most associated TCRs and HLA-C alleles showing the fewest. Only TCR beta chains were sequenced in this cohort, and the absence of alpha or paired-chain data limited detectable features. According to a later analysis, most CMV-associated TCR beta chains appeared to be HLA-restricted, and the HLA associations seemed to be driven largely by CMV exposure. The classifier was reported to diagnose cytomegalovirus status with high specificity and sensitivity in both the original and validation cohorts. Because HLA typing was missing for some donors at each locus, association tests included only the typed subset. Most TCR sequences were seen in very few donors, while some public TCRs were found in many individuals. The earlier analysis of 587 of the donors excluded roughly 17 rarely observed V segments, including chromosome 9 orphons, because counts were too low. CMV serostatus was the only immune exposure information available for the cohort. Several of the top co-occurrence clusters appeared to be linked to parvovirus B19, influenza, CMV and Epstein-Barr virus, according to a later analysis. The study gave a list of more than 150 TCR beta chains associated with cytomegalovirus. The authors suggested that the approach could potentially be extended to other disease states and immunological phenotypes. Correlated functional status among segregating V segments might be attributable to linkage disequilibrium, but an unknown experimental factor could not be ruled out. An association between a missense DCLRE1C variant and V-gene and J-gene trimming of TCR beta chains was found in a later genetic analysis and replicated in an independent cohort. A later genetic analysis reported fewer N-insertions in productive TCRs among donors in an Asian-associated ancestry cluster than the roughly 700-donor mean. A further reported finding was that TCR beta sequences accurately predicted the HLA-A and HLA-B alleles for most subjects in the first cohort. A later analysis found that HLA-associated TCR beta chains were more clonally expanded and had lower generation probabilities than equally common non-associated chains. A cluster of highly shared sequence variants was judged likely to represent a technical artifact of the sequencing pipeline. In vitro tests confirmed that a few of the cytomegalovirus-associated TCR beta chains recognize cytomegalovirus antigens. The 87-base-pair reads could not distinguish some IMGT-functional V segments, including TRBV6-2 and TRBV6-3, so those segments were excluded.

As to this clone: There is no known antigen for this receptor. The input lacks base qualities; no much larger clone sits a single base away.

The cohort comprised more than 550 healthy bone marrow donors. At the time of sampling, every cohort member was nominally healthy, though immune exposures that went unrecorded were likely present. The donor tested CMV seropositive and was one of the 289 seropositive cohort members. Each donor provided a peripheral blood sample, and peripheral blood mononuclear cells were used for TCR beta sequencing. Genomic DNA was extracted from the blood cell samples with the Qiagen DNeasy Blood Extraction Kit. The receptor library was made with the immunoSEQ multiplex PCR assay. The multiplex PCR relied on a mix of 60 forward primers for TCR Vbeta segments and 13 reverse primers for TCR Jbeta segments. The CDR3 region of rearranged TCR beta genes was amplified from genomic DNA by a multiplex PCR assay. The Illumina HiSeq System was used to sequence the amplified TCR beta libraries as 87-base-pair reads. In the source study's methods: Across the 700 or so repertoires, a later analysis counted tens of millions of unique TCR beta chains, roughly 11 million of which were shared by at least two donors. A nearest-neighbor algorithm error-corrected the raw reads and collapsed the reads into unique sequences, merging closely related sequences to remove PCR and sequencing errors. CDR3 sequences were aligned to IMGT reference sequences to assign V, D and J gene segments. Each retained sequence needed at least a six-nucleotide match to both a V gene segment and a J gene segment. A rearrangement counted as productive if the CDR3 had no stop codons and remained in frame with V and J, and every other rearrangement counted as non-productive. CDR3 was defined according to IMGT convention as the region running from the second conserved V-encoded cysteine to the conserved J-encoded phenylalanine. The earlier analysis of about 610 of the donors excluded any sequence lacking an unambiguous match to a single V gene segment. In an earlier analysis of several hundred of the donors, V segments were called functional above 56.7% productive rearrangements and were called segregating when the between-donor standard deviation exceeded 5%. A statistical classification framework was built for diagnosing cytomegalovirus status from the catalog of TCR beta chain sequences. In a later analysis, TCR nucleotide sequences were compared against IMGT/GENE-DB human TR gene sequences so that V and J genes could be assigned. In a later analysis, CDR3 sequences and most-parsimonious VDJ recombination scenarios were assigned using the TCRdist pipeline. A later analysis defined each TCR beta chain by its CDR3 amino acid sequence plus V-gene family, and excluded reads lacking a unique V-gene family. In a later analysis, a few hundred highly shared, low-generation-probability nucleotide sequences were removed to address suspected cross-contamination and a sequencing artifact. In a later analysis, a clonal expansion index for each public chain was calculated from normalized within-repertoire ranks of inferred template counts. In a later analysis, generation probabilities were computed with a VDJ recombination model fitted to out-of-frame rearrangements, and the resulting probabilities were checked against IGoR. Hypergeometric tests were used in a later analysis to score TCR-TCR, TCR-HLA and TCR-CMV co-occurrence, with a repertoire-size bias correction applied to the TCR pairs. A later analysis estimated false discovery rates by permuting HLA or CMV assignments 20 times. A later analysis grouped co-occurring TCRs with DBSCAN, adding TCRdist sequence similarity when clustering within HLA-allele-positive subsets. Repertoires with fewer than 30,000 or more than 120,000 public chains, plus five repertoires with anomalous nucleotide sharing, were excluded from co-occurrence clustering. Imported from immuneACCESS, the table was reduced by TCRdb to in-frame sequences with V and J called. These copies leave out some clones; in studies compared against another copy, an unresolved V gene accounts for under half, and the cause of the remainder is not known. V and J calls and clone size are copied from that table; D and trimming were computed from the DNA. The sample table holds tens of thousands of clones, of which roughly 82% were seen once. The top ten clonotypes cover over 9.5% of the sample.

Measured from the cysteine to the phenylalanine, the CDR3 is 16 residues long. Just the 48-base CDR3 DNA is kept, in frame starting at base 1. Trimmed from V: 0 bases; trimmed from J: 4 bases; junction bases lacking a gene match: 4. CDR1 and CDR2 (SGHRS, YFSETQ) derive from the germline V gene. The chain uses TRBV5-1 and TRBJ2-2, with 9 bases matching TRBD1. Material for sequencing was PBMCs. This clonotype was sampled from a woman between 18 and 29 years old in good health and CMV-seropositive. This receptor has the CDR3 CASSLGGTGTTGELFF. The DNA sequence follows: TGCGCCAGCAGCTTGGGGGGGACAGGGACCACCGGGGAGCTGTTTTTT.